The entry below describes one T cell receptor (beta chain). Its specificity is unknown. Generated by immunoSEQ multiplex PCR, the TCRdb table keeps only in-frame clones and is missing some. The data hold roughly 81,000 clones, with roughly 80% observed a single time. The data originate from a study of graft-versus-host responses after intestinal transplantation. As for the study in general: Multivisceral, liver-intestinal, or isolated intestinal transplants were given to recipients.

Sequenced here: unstimulated CD4+ T cells sorted from spleen or lymph node cells, sampled before intestinal transplant. The receptor's source is a human donor who received an intestinal transplant.

The CDR3 region is CATSRDGAGSYNEQFF. For the CDR3, the DNA is TGTGCCACCAGCAGAGATGGGGCAGGGTCATACAATGAGCAGTTCTTC. The gene calls are TRBV15 and TRBJ2-1, with D maybe TRBD1 (5 bases). The germline V and J ends were trimmed by 0 bases and 4 bases, with 13 bases remaining between them. Germline-derived CDR1 and CDR2 are LNHNV and YYDKDF (reference sequence). The CDR3 has 16 residues.